This record covers a single T cell receptor (beta chain). In germline, CDR1 is SQVTM, CDR2 ANQGSEA. V gave up 4 bases and J gave up 3 bases; unmatched junction bases: 9. The CDR3 covers 14 residues. The data stem from a study of T-cell reconstitution after alpha-beta-depleted transplantation in children. It was with unique molecular identifiers that the TCRbeta library was prepared. TCRdb independently ran MiXCR on the PCR reads; one entry per CDR3 protein. The sample carries about 610,000 distinct CDR3 sequences, roughly a tenth recorded once. The material was PBMCs from the stem cell graft donor, obtained from the stem cell graft. The chain recombines TRBV29-1 with TRBJ2-7, with TRBD2 identical over 7 bases. The clonotype comes from a human donor who donated a stem cell graft to a child with acute myeloid leukemia. CDR3 sequence: CSVGGQGGNYEQYF. CDR3 nucleotides: TGCAGCGTTGGAGGGCAGGGAGGGAACTACGAGCAGTACTTC.